This T cell receptor (beta chain) was captured by sequencing in a study of OX40 agonist ivuxolimab in advanced cancers. The study in broad terms: Ivuxolimab was a fully human IgG2 agonistic monoclonal antibody targeting the costimulatory receptor OX40 (CD134). Of the roughly 52 dose-escalation patients, hepatocellular carcinoma was present in roughly 19, melanoma in roughly 15, renal cell carcinoma in 9 and head and neck cancer in 9. Intravenous ivuxolimab was administered to patients every 2 weeks at six dose levels: 0.01, 0.1, 0.3, 1.5, 3 and 10 mg/kg. Three dose-escalation patients achieved partial responses, one with hepatocellular carcinoma and two with cutaneous melanoma. Patients were allowed to have had prior anti-PD-1, anti-PD-L1 or anti-CTLA-4 therapy, and 30% to 50% of the dose-escalation patients had previously received checkpoint inhibitors. The paper covers the monotherapy dose-escalation part of the phase I ivuxolimab trial, which included N of about 56 patients. The point of sequencing TCRbeta in the periphery was to test whether ivuxolimab changed TCR sequence diversity and drove clonal T-cell expansion. In the dose-escalation cohort, 82.7% of patients were male, and the mean age was approximately 60 years, with a range of about 23 to 90.

Regarding this clone: Its recognized antigen is unknown. Within one base of it there is no much larger clone, and no base qualities were kept.

The germline V gene provides CDR1 MGHRA and CDR2 YSYEKL. Spanning cysteine to phenylalanine, the CDR3 consists of 13 amino acids. Only the CDR3 region is kept as DNA, spanning 39 bases read in frame from base 1. The germline ends are 14 bases apart after V is trimmed by 4 bases and J by 8 bases. What the work shows at the level of the full study, not this receptor alone: Partial responders in the 0.1-3.0 mg/kg groups had among the lowest normalized peripheral clonal expansion, especially among CD8+ T cells. At doses from 0.1 to 3.0 mg/kg, clonal expansion was seen in both CD4+ and CD8+ blood T cells between baseline and week 6. Antigen specificity was not determined for the clonally expanded peripheral T cells. After ivuxolimab, more expanded clones were found on average in CD8+ T cells than in CD4+ T cells. Low levels of normalized T-cell clonal expansion were also shown by some nonresponding patients.

Patients with autoimmune disease history or receiving systemic immunosuppression were excluded from the trial. Peripheral blood for TCR sequencing was collected from all dose cohorts at baseline, on cycle 4 day 1, and on cycle 7 day 1. The samples were drawn from a first-in-human, open-label, multicenter phase I dose-escalation trial of ivuxolimab. Adults with locally advanced or metastatic head and neck squamous cell, hepatocellular, melanoma or renal cell carcinoma were enrolled in the trial. CD4+ and CD8+ T cells were sorted separately from peripheral blood before TCR sequencing. To sequence the TCRbeta CDR3 region, genomic DNA was isolated from the sorted cells. The immunoSEQ Assay was used for sequencing of TCRbeta CDR3 regions. TCRdb mirrors the immuneACCESS table, restricted to in-frame sequences. Some clones are absent from its copies; in checked studies, under half trace to an unresolved V gene, and the reason for the others is unknown. This sample holds about 58,000 clones; roughly 86% were observed only once. The ten top clones hold more than 0.9% of the sample.

This specimen was CD4+ or CD8+ T cells sorted from blood, taken in a trial of the OX40 agonist ivuxolimab. The source is an adult with an advanced solid tumor such as melanoma, head and neck, liver or kidney cancer. The rearranged segments are TRBV4-1 and TRBJ1-2; TRBD1 is a possible D gene, resting on 6 matching bases. The CDR3 region has the sequence CASSPSGARGYTF. The DNA reads as follows: TGCGCCAGCAGCCCCTCGGGGGCTCGGGGCTACACCTTC.